This T cell receptor beta chain derives from a study of shared clonotypes between healthy human individuals. Profiled with immunoSEQ multiplex PCR; TCRdb holds only in-frame clones, not every one. This sample has fewer than 700,000 clones, with roughly 79% found just once. The CDR3 sequence is 13 residues long. V was pared by 3 bases and J by 2 bases, with 7 bases between. CDR1 and CDR2 (germline): LNHDA, SQIVND (reference sequence). The sample taken for sequencing was PBMCs. The source of this sequence is a woman between 40 and 55 years old in good health. Some clones in this sample may be carry-over from other donors' samples. This sequence joins TRBV19 and TRBJ1-2; D remains ambiguous. CDR3 residues: CASSIGINYGYTF. The DNA of the CDR3 is TGTGCCAGTAGTATTGGAATAAACTATGGCTACACCTTC.